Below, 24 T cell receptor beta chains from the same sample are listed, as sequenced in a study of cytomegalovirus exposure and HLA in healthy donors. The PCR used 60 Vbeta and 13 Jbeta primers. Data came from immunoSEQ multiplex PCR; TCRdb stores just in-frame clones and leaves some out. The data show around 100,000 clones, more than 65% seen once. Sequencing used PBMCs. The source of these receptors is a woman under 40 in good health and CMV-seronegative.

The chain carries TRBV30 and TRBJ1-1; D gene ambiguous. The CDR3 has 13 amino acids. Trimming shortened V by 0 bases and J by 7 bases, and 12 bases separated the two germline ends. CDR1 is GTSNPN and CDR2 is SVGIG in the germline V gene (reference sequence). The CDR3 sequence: CAWSVHDGVEAFF. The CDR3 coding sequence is TGTGCCTGGAGTGTACACGACGGGGTTGAAGCTTTCTTT. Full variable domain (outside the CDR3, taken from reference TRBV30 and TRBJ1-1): SQTIHQWPATLVQPVGSPLSLECTVEGTSNPNLYWYRQAAGRGLQLLFYSVGIGQISSEVPQNLSASRPQDRQFILSSKKLLLSDSGFYLCAWSVHDGVEAFFGQGTRLTVV.

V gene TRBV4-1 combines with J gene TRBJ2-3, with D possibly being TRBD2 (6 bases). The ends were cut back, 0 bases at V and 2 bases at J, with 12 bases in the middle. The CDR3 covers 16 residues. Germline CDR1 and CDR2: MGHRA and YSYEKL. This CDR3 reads CASSQDRDSFTDTQYF. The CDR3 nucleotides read TGCGCCAGCAGCCAAGATAGGGACTCCTTCACAGATACGCAGTATTTT.

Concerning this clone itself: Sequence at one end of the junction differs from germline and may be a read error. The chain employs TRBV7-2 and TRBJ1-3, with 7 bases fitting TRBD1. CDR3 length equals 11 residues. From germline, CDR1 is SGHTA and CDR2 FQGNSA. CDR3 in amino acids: CASSSYDRVHF. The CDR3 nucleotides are TGTGCTAGCAGCTCCTATGACAGGGTGCATTTT.

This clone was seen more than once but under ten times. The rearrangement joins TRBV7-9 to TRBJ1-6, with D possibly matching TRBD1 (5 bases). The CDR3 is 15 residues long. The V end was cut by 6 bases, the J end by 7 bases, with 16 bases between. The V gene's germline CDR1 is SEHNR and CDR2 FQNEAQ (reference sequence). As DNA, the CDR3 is TGTGCCAGCAGTCAGTCTGGGGGGTGGAATTCACCCCTCCACTTT. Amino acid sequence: CASSQSGGWNSPLHF.

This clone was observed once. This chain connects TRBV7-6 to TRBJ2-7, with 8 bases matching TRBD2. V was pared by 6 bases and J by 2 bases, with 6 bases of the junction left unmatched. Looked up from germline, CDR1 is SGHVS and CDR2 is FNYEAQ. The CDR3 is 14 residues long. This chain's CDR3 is CASSPERGPYEQYF. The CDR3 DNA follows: TGTGCCAGCAGTCCCGAGCGGGGGCCCTACGAGCAGTACTTC. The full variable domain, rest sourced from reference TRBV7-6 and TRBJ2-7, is GAGVSQSPRYKVTKRGQDVALRCDPISGHVSLYWYRQALGQGPEFLTYFNYEAQQDKSGLPNDRFSAERPEGSISTLTIQRTEQRDSAMYRCASSPERGPYEQYFGPGTRLTVT.

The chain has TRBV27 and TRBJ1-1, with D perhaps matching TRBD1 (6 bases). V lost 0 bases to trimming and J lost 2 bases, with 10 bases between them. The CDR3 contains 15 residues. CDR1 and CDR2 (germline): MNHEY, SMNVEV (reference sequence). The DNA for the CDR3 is TGTGCCAGCAGTTTATCGGGGACACCAAACACTGAAGCTTTCTTT. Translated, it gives CASSLSGTPNTEAFF.

The CDR3 spells CASSLPGQGNGYTF. The CDR3 bases are TGTGCCAGCAGCCTACCGGGACAGGGGAATGGCTACACCTTC. This chain joins TRBV9 and TRBJ1-2, with 10 positions matching TRBD1. This CDR3 region has 14 residues. Germline V gene data show CDR1 as SGDLS and CDR2 as YYNGEE. V was clipped by 4 bases and J by 6 bases; unmatched bases: 6.

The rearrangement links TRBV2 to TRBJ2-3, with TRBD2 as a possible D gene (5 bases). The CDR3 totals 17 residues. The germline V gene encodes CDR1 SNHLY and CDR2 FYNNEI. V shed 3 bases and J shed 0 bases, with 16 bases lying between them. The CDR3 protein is CASSDQSWWTSTDTQYF. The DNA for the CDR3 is TGTGCCAGCAGTGACCAGTCTTGGTGGACTAGCACAGATACGCAGTATTTT.

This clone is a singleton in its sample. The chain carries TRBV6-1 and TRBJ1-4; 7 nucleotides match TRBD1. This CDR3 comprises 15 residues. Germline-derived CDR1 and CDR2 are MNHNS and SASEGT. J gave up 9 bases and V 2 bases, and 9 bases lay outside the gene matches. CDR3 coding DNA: TGTGCCAGCAGTGAACTAGGGGGCGCCTCACAAAAACTGTTTTTT. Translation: CASSELGGASQKLFF.

The CDR3 DNA follows: TGTGCCAGTAGTTTCGGACTAGCGGGAGACGACGAGCAGTACTTC. Translating gives CASSFGLAGDDEQYF. The rearrangement joins TRBV19 to TRBJ2-7, with 13 bases fitting TRBD2. There are 15 residues in the CDR3. Germline V gene data show CDR1 as LNHDA and CDR2 as SQIVND (reference sequence). With V trimmed by 5 bases and J by 5 bases, 6 bases remained unmatched.

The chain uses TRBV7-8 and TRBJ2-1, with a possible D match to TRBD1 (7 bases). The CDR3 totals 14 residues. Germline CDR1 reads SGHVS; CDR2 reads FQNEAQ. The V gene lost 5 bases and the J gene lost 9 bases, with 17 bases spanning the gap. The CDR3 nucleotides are TGTGCCAGCAGCGGACCAGGGGGGCTATCTGAGCAGTTCTTC. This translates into CASSGPGGLSEQFF.

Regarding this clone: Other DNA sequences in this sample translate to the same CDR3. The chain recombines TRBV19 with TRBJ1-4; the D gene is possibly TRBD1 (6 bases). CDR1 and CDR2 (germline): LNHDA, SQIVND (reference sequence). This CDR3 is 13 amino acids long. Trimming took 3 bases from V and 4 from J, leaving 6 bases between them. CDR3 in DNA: TGTGCCAGTAGTATCAGGGGTAATGAAAAACTGTTTTTT. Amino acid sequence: CASSIRGNEKLFF.

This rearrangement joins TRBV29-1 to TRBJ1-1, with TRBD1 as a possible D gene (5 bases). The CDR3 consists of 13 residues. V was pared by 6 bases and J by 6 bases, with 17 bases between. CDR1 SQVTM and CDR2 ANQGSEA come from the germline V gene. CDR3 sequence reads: CSVQDYPDPEAFF. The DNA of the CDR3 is TGCAGCGTACAGGATTATCCCGACCCTGAAGCTTTCTTT. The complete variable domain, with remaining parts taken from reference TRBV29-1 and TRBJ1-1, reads SAVISQKPSRDICQRGTSLTIQCQVDSQVTMMFWYRQQPGQSLTLIATANQGSEATYESGFVIDKFPISRPNLTFSTLTVSNMSPEDSSIYLCSVQDYPDPEAFFGQGTRLTVV.

The CDR3 DNA is TGTGCCAGCAGCTTAGTTTACGGGGGGGCAGGTGGCTACACCTTC. This translates into CASSLVYGGAGGYTF. The chain employs TRBV7-8 and TRBJ1-2, with a tentative D call TRBD1 (6 bases). CDR1 is SGHVS, CDR2 FQNEAQ, per germline. V was shortened by 1 base and J by 7 bases, with 16 bases between the two germline ends. The CDR3 has 15 amino acids.

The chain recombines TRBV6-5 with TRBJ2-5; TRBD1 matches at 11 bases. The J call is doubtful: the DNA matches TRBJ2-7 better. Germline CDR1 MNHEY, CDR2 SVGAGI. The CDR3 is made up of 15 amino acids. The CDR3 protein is CASTIGQGATYEQYF. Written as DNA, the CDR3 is TGTGCCAGCACCATAGGACAGGGGGCCACCTACGAGCAGTACTTC.

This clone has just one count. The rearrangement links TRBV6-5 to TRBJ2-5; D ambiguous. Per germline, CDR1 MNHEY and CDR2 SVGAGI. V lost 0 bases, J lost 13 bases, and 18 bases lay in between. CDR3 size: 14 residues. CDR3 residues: CASSYSTVSSLTYF. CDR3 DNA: TGTGCCAGCAGTTACTCAACAGTTTCCTCTCTGACGTACTTC.

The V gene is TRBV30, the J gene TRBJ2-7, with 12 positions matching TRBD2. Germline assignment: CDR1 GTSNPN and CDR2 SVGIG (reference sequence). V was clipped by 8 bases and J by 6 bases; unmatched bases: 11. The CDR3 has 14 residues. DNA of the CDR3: TGTGCCGGATGGCTAGCGGGAGGGCCGGGCGAGCAGTACTTC. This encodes CAGWLAGGPGEQYF.

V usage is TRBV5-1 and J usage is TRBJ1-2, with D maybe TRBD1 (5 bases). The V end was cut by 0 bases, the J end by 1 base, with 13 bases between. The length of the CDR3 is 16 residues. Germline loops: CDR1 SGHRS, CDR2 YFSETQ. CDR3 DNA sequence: TGCGCCAGCAGCTTGGCAGAACAGGTTGATAACTATGGCTACACCTTC. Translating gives CASSLAEQVDNYGYTF.

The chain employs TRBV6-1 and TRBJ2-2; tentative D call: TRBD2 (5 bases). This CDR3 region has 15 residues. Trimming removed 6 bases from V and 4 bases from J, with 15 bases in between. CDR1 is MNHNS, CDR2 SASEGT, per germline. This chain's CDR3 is CASSPEGPGTGELFF. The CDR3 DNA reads TGTGCCAGCAGCCCAGAGGGCCCGGGCACCGGGGAGCTGTTTTTT.

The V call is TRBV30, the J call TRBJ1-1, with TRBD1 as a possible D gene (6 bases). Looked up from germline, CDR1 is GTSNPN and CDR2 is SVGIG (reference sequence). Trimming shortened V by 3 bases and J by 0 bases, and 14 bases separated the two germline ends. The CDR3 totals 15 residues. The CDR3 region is CAWSNRVFLNTEAFF. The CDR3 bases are TGTGCCTGGAGCAACAGGGTTTTCCTGAACACTGAAGCTTTCTTT. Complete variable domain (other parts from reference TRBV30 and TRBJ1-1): SQTIHQWPATLVQPVGSPLSLECTVEGTSNPNLYWYRQAAGRGLQLLFYSVGIGQISSEVPQNLSASRPQDRQFILSSKKLLLSDSGFYLCAWSNRVFLNTEAFFGQGTRLTVV.

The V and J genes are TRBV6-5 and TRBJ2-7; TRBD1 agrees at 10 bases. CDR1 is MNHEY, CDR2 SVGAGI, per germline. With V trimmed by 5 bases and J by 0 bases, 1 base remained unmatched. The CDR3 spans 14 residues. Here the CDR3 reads CASSRQGASYEQYF. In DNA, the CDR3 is TGTGCCAGCAGTCGACAGGGGGCCTCCTACGAGCAGTACTTC.

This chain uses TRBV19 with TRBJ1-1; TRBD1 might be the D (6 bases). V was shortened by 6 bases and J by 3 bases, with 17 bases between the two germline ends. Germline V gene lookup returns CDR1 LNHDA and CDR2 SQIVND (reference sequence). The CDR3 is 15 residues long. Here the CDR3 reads CASSKGGGRYTEAFF. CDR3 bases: TGTGCCAGTAGCAAGGGAGGGGGTCGATACACTGAAGCTTTCTTT.

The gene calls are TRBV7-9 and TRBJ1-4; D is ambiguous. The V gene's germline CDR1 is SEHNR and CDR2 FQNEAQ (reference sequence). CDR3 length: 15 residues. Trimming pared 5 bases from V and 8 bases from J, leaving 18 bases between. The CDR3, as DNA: TGTGCCAGCAGCGGACGGCGGGTAGGAGTAGAAAAACTGTTTTTT. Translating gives CASSGRRVGVEKLFF.

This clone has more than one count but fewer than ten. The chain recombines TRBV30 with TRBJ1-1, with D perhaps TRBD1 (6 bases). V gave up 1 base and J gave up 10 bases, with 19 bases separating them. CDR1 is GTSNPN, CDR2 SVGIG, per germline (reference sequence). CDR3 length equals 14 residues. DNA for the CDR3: TGTGCCTGGAGTGCCGGACGAGGGGGATCTGGAGCTTTCTTT. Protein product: CAWSAGRGGSGAFF. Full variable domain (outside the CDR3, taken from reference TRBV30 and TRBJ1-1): SQTIHQWPATLVQPVGSPLSLECTVEGTSNPNLYWYRQAAGRGLQLLFYSVGIGQISSEVPQNLSASRPQDRQFILSSKKLLLSDSGFYLCAWSAGRGGSGAFFGQGTRLTVV.